The 5 T cell receptor beta chains reported below all come from one sample, sequenced in a study of beta chain features in type 1 diabetes. Findings of the study overall: TCRB CDR3 length was moderately but significantly reduced in all four CD4+ subsets of Type 1 diabetes patients.

These TCRs' antigens remain unknown. The authors reverse transcribed all of the isolated RNA, so sequencing captured expressed TCRB transcripts. The assay was immunoSEQ multiplex PCR, and TCRdb's table has in-frame clones only and misses some. The data hold 640,000 or so clones, with around 15% observed a single time. The sequencing input was naive CD4+ T cells from blood. The source is a young man with type 1 diabetes.

This clone has more than one count but fewer than ten. The CDR3 nucleotides read TGCGCCAGCAGTGATAGTGAAGAGACCCAGTACTTC. Its protein product is CASSDSEETQYF. The chain couples TRBV10-2 to TRBJ2-5; D not certain. This CDR3 spans 12 amino acids. V was trimmed by 3 bases and J by 3 bases, leaving 5 bases between them. Germline lookup yields CDR1 WSHSY and CDR2 SAAADI.

The chain combines TRBV4-3 with TRBJ2-7; D gene uncertain. The CDR3 spans 14 residues. Trimming took 0 bases from V and 2 from J, leaving 8 bases between them. CDR1 and CDR2 (germline): LGHNA, YSLEER. CDR3: CASSQDWQTYEQYF. CDR3 coding DNA: TGCGCCAGCAGCCAAGATTGGCAAACCTACGAGCAGTACTTC.

A few counts support this clone. The J gene is TRBJ1-1, the V gene TRBV6-1; 7 bases match TRBD1. This CDR3 is built from 14 residues. CDR1 is MNHNS and CDR2 is SASEGT in the germline V gene. V shed 9 bases, J shed 1 base, and the junction held 8 bases outside the gene matches. In DNA, the CDR3 is TGTGCCAGTGAGTTCACAGGGGCGAACACTGAAGCTTTCTTT. It is translated as CASEFTGANTEAFF.

Concerning this clone itself: Other DNA sequences in the same sample also yield this CDR3. The chain links TRBV5-4 to TRBJ2-5; no definite D call. There are 12 residues in the CDR3. Germline V lookup: CDR1 SGHNT, CDR2 YYREEE (reference sequence). V was trimmed by 0 bases and J by 5 bases, leaving 5 bases between them. CDR3 nucleotides: TGTGCCAGCAGCTTGGCCCGGGAGACCCAGTACTTC. It encodes CASSLARETQYF.

V and J are TRBV28 and TRBJ2-7; possible D gene TRBD1, 7 bases. Germline CDR1 and CDR2: MDHEN and SYDVKM. Trimming removed 2 bases at V and 2 bases at J, with 10 bases between. This CDR3 has 14 amino acids. CDR3 sequence (DNA): TGTGCCAGCAGTTTAGGCGGGACAGCCTACGAGCAGTACTTC. Translation: CASSLGGTAYEQYF.